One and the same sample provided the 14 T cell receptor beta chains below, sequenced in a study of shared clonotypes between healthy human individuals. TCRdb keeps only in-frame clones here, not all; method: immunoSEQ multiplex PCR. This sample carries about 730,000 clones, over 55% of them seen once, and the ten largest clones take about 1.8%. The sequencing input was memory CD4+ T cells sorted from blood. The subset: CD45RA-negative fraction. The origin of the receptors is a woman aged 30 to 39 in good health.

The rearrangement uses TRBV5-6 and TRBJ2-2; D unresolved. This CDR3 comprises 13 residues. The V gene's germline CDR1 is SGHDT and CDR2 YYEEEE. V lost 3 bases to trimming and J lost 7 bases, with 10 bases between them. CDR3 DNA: TGTGCCAGCAGCTCCCGTCTGGACGGGGAGCTGTTTTTT. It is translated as CASSSRLDGELFF.

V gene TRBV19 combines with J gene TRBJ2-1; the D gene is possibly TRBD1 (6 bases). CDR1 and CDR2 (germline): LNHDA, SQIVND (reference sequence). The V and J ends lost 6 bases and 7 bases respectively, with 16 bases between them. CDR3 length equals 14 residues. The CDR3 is CASRNRAQSNEQFF. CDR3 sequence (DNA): TGTGCCAGTAGGAACAGGGCCCAATCAAATGAGCAGTTCTTC.

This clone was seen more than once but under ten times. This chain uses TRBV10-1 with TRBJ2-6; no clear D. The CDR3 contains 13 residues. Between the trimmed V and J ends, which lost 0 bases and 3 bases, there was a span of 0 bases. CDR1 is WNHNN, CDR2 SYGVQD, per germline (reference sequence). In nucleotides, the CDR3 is TGCGCCAGCAGTGAGTCTGGGGCCAACGTCCTGACTTTC. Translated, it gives CASSESGANVLTF.

The CDR3 nucleotides are TGTGCCAGCAGCCAAAGCCGGGACAGGGGATTTGGCGCTGAGCAGTTCTTC. This gives the protein CASSQSRDRGFGAEQFF. The chain joins TRBV14 to TRBJ2-1; TRBD1 agrees at 10 bases. V lost 2 bases and J lost 9; bases outside the gene matches: 13. CDR1 SGHDN and CDR2 FVKESK come from the germline V gene. The CDR3 loop spans 17 amino acids.

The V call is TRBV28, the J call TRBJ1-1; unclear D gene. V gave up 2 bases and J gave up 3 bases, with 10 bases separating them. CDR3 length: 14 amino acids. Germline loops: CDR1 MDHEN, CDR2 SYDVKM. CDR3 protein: CASSLMKRYTEAFF. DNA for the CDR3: TGTGCCAGCAGTTTAATGAAGAGGTACACTGAAGCTTTCTTT.

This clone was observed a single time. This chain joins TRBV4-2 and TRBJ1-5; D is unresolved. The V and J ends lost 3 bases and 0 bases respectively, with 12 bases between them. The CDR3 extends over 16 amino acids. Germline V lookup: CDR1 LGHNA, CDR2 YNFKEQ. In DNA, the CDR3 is TGTGCCAGCAGCCAGGGTCTCCGAGGTAGCAATCAGCCCCAGCATTTT. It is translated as CASSQGLRGSNQPQHF.

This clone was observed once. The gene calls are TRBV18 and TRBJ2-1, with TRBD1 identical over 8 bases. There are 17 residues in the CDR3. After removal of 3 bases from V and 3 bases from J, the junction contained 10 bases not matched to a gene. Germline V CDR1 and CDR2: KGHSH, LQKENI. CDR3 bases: TGTGCCAGCTCACCGTTAACAGGGGGTACCGGCTACAATGAGCAGTTCTTC. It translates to CASSPLTGGTGYNEQFF.

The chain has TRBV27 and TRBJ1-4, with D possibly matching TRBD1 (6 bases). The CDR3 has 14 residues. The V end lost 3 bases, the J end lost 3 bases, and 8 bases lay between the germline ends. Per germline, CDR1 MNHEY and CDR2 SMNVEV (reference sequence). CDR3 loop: CASSFQGPNEKLFF. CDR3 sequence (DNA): TGTGCCAGCAGTTTCCAGGGGCCTAATGAAAAACTGTTTTTT.

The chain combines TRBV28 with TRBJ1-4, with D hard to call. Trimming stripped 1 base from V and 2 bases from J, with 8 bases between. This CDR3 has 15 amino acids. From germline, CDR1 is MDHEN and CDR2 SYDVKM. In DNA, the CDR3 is TGTGCCAGCAGTTTATATGGGTCGACTAATGAAAAACTGTTTTTT. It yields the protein CASSLYGSTNEKLFF.

CDR3 sequence (DNA): TGTGCCAGCAGCCCGGGACAGGGCAACTCTGGGGCCAACGTCCTGACTTTC. The encoded protein is CASSPGQGNSGANVLTF. The J gene is TRBJ2-6, the V gene TRBV5-4, with 9 bases matching TRBD1. Trimming took 4 bases from V and 0 from J; bases not matched to a gene: 5. The CDR3 is made up of 17 amino acids. Germline V gene data show CDR1 as SGHNT and CDR2 as YYREEE (reference sequence).

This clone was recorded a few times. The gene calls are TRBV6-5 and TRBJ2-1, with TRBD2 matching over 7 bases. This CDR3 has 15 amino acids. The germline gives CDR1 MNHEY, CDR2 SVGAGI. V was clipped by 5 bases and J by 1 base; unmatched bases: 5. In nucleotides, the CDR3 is TGTGCCAGCAGTCTCGGGACTAAGTCCTACAATGAGCAGTTCTTC. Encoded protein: CASSLGTKSYNEQFF.

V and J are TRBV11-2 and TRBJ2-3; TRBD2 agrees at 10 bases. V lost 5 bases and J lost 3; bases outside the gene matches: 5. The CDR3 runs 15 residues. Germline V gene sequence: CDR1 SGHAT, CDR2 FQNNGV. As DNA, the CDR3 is TGTGCCAGCAGCCCGGTAGCGGGAGGTACAGATACGCAGTATTTT. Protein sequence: CASSPVAGGTDTQYF.

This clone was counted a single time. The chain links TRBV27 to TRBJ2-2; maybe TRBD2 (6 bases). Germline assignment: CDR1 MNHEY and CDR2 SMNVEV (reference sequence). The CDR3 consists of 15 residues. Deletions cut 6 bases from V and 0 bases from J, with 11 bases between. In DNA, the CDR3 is TGTGCCAGCAGCCTTAGCGGTACGAACACCGGGGAGCTGTTTTTT. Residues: CASSLSGTNTGELFF.

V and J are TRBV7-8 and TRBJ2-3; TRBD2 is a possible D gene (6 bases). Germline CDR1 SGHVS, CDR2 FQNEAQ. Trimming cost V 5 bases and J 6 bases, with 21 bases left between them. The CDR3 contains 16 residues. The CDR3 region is CASSLLIAASGDTQYF. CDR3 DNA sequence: TGTGCCAGCAGCCTCCTTATAGCGGCCTCGGGGGATACGCAGTATTTT.